These 21 T cell receptor beta chains were sequenced from one sample in a study of graft-versus-host responses after intestinal transplantation. TCRdb keeps only in-frame clones here, not all; method: immunoSEQ multiplex PCR. The sample includes some 90,000 clones, about nine tenths of them seen just once. Antigen specificity for these receptors is unknown. The sequenced sample was unstimulated CD8+ T cells sorted from spleen or lymph node cells, obtained before transplant. The receptor source for this set is a human donor who was the organ donor for an intestinal transplant.

The J gene is TRBJ2-4, the V gene TRBV7-9; D perhaps matches TRBD1 (5 bases). V was cut by 7 bases and J by 2 bases, with 15 bases left in between. The CDR3 sequence is 15 residues long. Germline loops: CDR1 SEHNR, CDR2 FQNEAQ (reference sequence). CDR3 in DNA: TGTGCCAGCAACAACCCGCAGGGTTCCAAAAACATTCAGTACTTC. Residues: CASNNPQGSKNIQYF.

This clone has only one observation. The CDR3 DNA is TGTGCCAGCAGCGGAGGGAGGGCGGGGGTGTCCTACGAGCAGTACTTC. It encodes CASSGGRAGVSYEQYF. The chain joins TRBV4-2 to TRBJ2-7, with 7 bases that match TRBD2. Germline V lookup: CDR1 LGHNA, CDR2 YNFKEQ. CDR3 size: 16 residues. V lost 5 bases to trimming and J lost 1 base; unmatched junction nucleotides: 11.

To note about this clone: Additional DNA sequences in this sample encode the identical CDR3. This chain joins TRBV7-9 and TRBJ2-4, with D perhaps TRBD2 (5 bases). CDR3 length equals 16 residues. Germline CDR1 reads SEHNR; CDR2 reads FQNEAQ (reference sequence). Trimming left V 5 bases short and J 0 bases short, with 14 bases between. The CDR3 protein is CASSDWAGLAKNIQYF. The CDR3 DNA follows: TGTGCCAGCAGCGATTGGGCGGGTTTAGCCAAAAACATTCAGTACTTC.

The genes are TRBV15 and TRBJ2-5; 7 bases map to TRBD1. Looked up from germline, CDR1 is LNHNV and CDR2 is YYDKDF (reference sequence). Trimming took 3 bases from V and 4 from J; bases not matched to a gene: 8. This CDR3 has 15 amino acids. The CDR3 reads CATSSYLGGPETQYF. As DNA, the CDR3 is TGTGCCACCAGCAGTTATTTAGGGGGCCCAGAGACCCAGTACTTC.

The chain couples TRBV29-1 to TRBJ1-2; 8 nucleotides match TRBD1. V lost 3 bases and J lost 8; bases outside the gene matches: 5. This CDR3 has 12 amino acids. Germline CDR1 and CDR2: SQVTM and ANQGSEA. CDR3 in amino acids: CSVEEQGEGYTF. CDR3 in DNA: TGCAGCGTTGAGGAACAGGGGGAAGGCTACACCTTC.

The chain recombines TRBV5-5 with TRBJ2-5; 13 nucleotides line up with TRBD2. Trimming cost V 4 bases and J 5 bases; bases outside gene matches: 2. The germline CDR1 and CDR2 sequences are SGHKS and YYEKEE (reference sequence). The CDR3 is 14 residues long. The CDR3 region has the DNA TGTGCCAGCAGCACTAGCGGGGGGGCCGAGACCCAGTACTTC. It encodes CASSTSGGAETQYF. Using reference TRBV5-5 and TRBJ2-5 for the parts outside the CDR3, the full variable domain is DAGVTQSPTHLIKTRGQQVTLRCSPISGHKSVSWYQQVLGQGPQFIFQYYEKEERGRGNFPDRFSARQFPNYSSELNVNALLLGDSALYLCASSTSGGAETQYFGPGTRLLVL.

The rearrangement uses TRBV4-1 and TRBJ1-2; possibly TRBD1 for D (5 bases). V was cut by 0 bases and J by 6 bases, with 14 bases left in between. Germline-derived CDR1 and CDR2 are MGHRA and YSYEKL. The CDR3 extends over 15 amino acids. CDR3 sequence: CASSQDPGMLDGYTF. The CDR3 DNA reads TGCGCCAGCAGCCAAGACCCAGGGATGTTGGATGGCTACACCTTC.

Here the CDR3 DNA reads TGCAGCGTTGTTGGCCCATTGGATGGCTACACCTTC. The encoded protein is CSVVGPLDGYTF. The chain joins TRBV29-1 to TRBJ1-2; no clear D gene. CDR1 is SQVTM and CDR2 is ANQGSEA in the germline V gene. The CDR3 totals 12 residues. Trimming pared 4 bases from V and 6 bases from J, leaving 12 bases between.

J is TRBJ2-2 and V is TRBV7-3, with D tentatively TRBD2 (7 bases). Looked up from germline, CDR1 is SGHTA and CDR2 is FQGTGA. V was pared by 5 bases and J by 0 bases, with 13 bases between. The CDR3 totals 16 residues. The CDR3 is CASSGGAQSNTGELFF. Written as DNA, the CDR3 is TGTGCCAGCAGCGGGGGGGCCCAGTCGAACACCGGGGAGCTGTTTTTT. The full variable domain, rest sourced from reference TRBV7-3 and TRBJ2-2, is GAGVSQTPSNKVTEKGKYVELRCDPISGHTALYWYRQSLGQGPEFLIYFQGTGAADDSGLPNDRFFAVRPEGSVSTLKIQRTERGDSAVYLCASSGGAQSNTGELFFGEGSRLTVL.

This chain links TRBV27 with TRBJ2-7; tentative D call: TRBD2 (5 bases). This CDR3 has 14 amino acids. V lost 4 bases and J 3 bases, leaving 13 bases between the germline ends. CDR1 is MNHEY and CDR2 is SMNVEV in the germline V gene (reference sequence). In DNA form, the CDR3 reads TGTGCCAGCAGTTACCAGGACTCCCTCTACGAGCAGTACTTC. Translated: CASSYQDSLYEQYF.

This clone was seen a handful of times. The CDR3 DNA is TGTGCCAGCAGCAAAGTGGGTCAGGGGGAGCTCTCTCGTGGCTACACCTTC. This codes for CASSKVGQGELSRGYTF. This chain links TRBV21-1 with TRBJ1-2; TRBD1, the table's D call, was not compared with the DNA. TRBV21-1 is a documented pseudogene. This CDR3 region has 17 residues.

The V gene is TRBV19, the J gene TRBJ2-2; D may be TRBD1 (6 bases). Germline assignment: CDR1 LNHDA and CDR2 SQIVND (reference sequence). Trimming cost V 5 bases and J 1 base, with 14 bases left between them. CDR3 size: 16 residues. DNA of the CDR3: TGTGCCAGTAGTCCTGGACAGATTATGAACACCGGGGAGCTGTTTTTT. This encodes CASSPGQIMNTGELFF.

This chain links TRBV10-3 with TRBJ2-7; TRBD1 matches at 9 bases. This CDR3 is 13 amino acids long. V gave up 10 bases and J gave up 4 bases; unmatched junction bases: 8. Germline CDR1 is ENHRY and CDR2 is SYGVKD. The CDR3 DNA reads TGTGCCACGAGGGACAGGGCTGCGTACGAGCAGTACTTC. It encodes CATRDRAAYEQYF.

The rearrangement uses TRBV6-5 and TRBJ2-7; possible D gene TRBD1, 5 bases. CDR1 and CDR2 from the germline V gene are MNHEY and SVGAGI. Trimming took 0 bases from V and 5 from J, leaving 14 bases between them. The CDR3 length is 15 residues. CDR3 sequence reads: CASSYSADSLDEQYF. CDR3 sequence (DNA): TGTGCCAGCAGTTACTCGGCCGACAGTCTCGACGAGCAGTACTTC.

Only one count was recorded for this clone. The chain uses TRBV19 and TRBJ1-2, with 7 positions matching TRBD1. CDR3 size: 12 residues. The J segment lost 4 bases and the V segment lost 7 bases, leaving 3 bases of the junction unmatched. The germline CDR1 and CDR2 sequences are LNHDA and SQIVND (reference sequence). CDR3 nucleotides: TGTGCCAGTAAGGGACAGACCTATGGCTACACCTTC. Its translation: CASKGQTYGYTF.

V usage is TRBV29-1 and J usage is TRBJ1-1, with D uncertain. CDR3 length: 12 amino acids. V was shortened by 3 bases and J by 1 base, with 6 bases between the two germline ends. Germline assignment: CDR1 SQVTM and CDR2 ANQGSEA. The DNA for the CDR3 is TGCAGCGTTGATGCGGGGAACACTGAAGCTTTCTTT. Encoded protein: CSVDAGNTEAFF.

This rearrangement joins TRBV6-6 to TRBJ2-3; D perhaps matches TRBD2 (5 bases). The CDR3 is made up of 15 amino acids. Germline lookup yields CDR1 MNHNY and CDR2 SVGAGI (reference sequence). The germline V and J ends were trimmed by 7 bases and 4 bases, with 18 bases remaining between them. The CDR3 nucleotides read TGTGCCAGCACCCAGGAGCGGTCTGCGGCAGATACGCAGTATTTT. Translation: CASTQERSAADTQYF.

The chain has TRBV4-1 and TRBJ1-1, with 8 bases identical to TRBD1. CDR1 is MGHRA and CDR2 is YSYEKL in the germline V gene. With 5 bases clipped from V and 1 base from J, the junction kept 15 bases outside the gene matches. This CDR3 is 18 amino acids long. In nucleotides, the CDR3 is TGCGCCAGCAGCGGATACCGACAGGGGATGGGGGAGAACACTGAAGCTTTCTTT. Amino acid sequence: CASSGYRQGMGENTEAFF.

The rearrangement links TRBV7-9 to TRBJ1-2; D gene unclear. The CDR3 length is 15 residues. V lost 1 base and J 3 bases, leaving 12 bases between the germline ends. The germline gives CDR1 SEHNR, CDR2 FQNEAQ (reference sequence). As DNA, the CDR3 is TGTGCCAGCAGCTTAGAAGGGAGCGGGTACTATGGCTACACCTTC. It codes for CASSLEGSGYYGYTF.

The genes are TRBV7-9 and TRBJ2-3; 10 bases map to TRBD2. This CDR3 comprises 15 residues. J lost 5 bases, V lost 3 bases, and 5 bases had no gene match. The V gene's germline CDR1 is SEHNR and CDR2 FQNEAQ (reference sequence). CDR3 sequence reads: CASSFPAGGIDTQYF. CDR3 DNA sequence: TGTGCCAGCAGCTTTCCAGCGGGGGGGATAGATACGCAGTATTTT.

In DNA form, the CDR3 reads TGTGCCAGCAGTGGAGGCGGGGAGCAGTTCTTC. This gives the protein CASSGGGEQFF. This chain joins TRBV2 and TRBJ2-1, with D possibly matching TRBD2 (5 bases). The germline V gene has CDR1 SNHLY and CDR2 FYNNEI. The CDR3 has 11 residues. Trimming stripped 4 bases from V and 10 bases from J, with 8 bases between.